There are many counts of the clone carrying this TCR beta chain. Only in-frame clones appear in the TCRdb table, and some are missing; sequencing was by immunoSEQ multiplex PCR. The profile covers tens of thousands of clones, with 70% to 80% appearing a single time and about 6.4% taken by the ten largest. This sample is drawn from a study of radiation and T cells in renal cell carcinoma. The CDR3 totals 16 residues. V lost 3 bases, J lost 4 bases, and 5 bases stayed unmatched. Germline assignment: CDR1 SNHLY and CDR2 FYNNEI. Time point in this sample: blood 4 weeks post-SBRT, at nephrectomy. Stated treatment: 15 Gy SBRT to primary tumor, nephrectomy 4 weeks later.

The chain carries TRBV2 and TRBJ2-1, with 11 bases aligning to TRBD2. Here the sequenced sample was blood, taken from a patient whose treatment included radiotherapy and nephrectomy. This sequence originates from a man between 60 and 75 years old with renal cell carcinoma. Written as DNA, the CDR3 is TGTGCCAGCAGTGAGGCTAGCGGGGGGTTTTACAATGAGCAGTTCTTC. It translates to CASSEASGGFYNEQFF.